These 30 T cell receptor delta chains were sequenced from one sample in a study of γδ T cells in repeated Plasmodium falciparum infection. Flow sorting of PBMC yielded separate Vgamma9/Vdelta2+ and Vdelta2-negative gammadelta T cell populations for bulk repertoire analysis. TCRdb called clones anew from the multiplex PCR reads with CATT. The data contain about 57,000 delta-chain clones, over 1.5% of them singletons. The sample comprised gamma-delta T cells from blood. These receptors came from a pool of human donors (malaria-infected and uninfected, not separated).

This clone was detected only a few times. A read error likely explains this, since a far larger clone differs by one base. Other DNA sequences from this sample encode an identical CDR3 as well. The genes are TRDV1 and TRDJ1; the match to TRDD3 covers 11 bases. The J gene, not given by TCRdb, was assigned here from a germline match of the nucleotide sequence. Germline V lookup: CDR1 TSWWSYY, CDR2 QGS. V was pared by 1 base and J by 8 bases, with 24 bases of the junction left unmatched. The CDR3 length is 21 residues. The CDR3 DNA is TGTGCTCTTGGGGAACCCAAACGCCCGTACTGGGGGATATCGGGGAGCGACAAACTCATCTTT. Amino acid sequence: CALGEPKRPYWGISGSDKLIF.

In regard to this clone: For this DNA, TCRdb reports the protein of a much larger clone, which diverges at residue 14, most likely from a read error; the protein presented here is translated directly from the DNA. The rearrangement uses TRDV3 and TRDJ1; 8 bases are a match to TRDD3. The J gene was not available in TCRdb and was assigned here by matching the DNA to germline segments. Germline V CDR1 and CDR2: TVYSNPD, GDNSRS (reference sequence). The CDR3 is made up of 20 amino acids. Trimming cost V 4 bases and J 0 bases; bases outside gene matches: 25. CDR3 protein: CASFGPDSTGGRFHTDKLIF. As DNA, the CDR3 is TGTGCCTCCTTTGGTCCCGATAGTACTGGGGGGAGATTCCACACCGATAAACTCATCTTT.

This clone appeared many times. The amino acid sequence in TCRdb belongs to a much larger clone and departs from this DNA's translation at residue 15, likely a sequencing read error; the sequence shown is translated from the DNA. The chain couples TRDV2 to TRDJ1, with 10 bases lining up with TRDD3. CDR1 is GEAIGNYY, CDR2 EKD, per germline. This CDR3 spans 17 amino acids. CDR3 bases: TGTGCCTGTGCTTCCCTTACTGGGGGATCTTACACCGATAAACCCATCTTT. Translating it yields CACASLTGGSYTDKPIF.

This clone was found a few times. The protein held in TCRdb is that of a much larger clone and does not match this DNA's translation at residue 7, likely because of a read error; the protein shown is translated from the DNA. The chain is built from TRDV1 and TRDJ1; the match to TRDD3 covers 8 bases. TCRdb lists no J gene, so it was determined here by aligning the DNA to germline. CDR3 length equals 26 residues. With V trimmed by 2 bases and J by 0 bases, 35 bases remained unmatched. CDR1 and CDR2 (germline): TSWWSYY, QGS. CDR3 nucleotides: TGTGCTCTTGGGGAAGCTGAAGGTCTCCTGGGTACACAGACGATACTGGGGGCTGTTAACACCGATAAACTCATCTTT. It yields the protein CALGEAEGLLGTQTILGAVNTDKLIF.

This clone was observed a few times. The protein held in TCRdb is that of a much larger clone and does not match this DNA's translation at residue 18, likely because of a read error; the protein shown is translated from the DNA. The chain recombines TRDV1 with TRDJ1, with 11 bases that match TRDD3. The CDR3 has 21 residues. CDR1 TSWWSYY and CDR2 QGS come from the germline V gene. The CDR3 spells CALGESILQNIWGIRADELIF. In nucleotides, the CDR3 is TGTGCTCTTGGGGAAAGTATCCTACAAAACATTTGGGGGATACGCGCCGATGAACTCATCTTT.

Worth noting for this clone: For this DNA, TCRdb reports the protein of a much larger clone, which diverges at residues 7 and 12, most likely from a read error; the protein presented here is translated directly from the DNA. V is TRDV1 and J is TRDJ1; 7 positions agree with TRDD3. The CDR3 covers 23 residues. Germline V CDR1 and CDR2: TSWWSYY, QGS. CDR3 DNA sequence: TGCGCTCTTGGGGAACTCGGAAGGCCAGTACTGGAGGATACGCTCGGGGGCACCGATAAACTCATCTTT. The encoded protein is CALGELGRPVLEDTLGGTDKLIF.

About this clone: The protein that TCRdb holds for this DNA derives from a much larger clone and differs from the translated DNA at residue 12, which likely indicates a read error; the protein shown here is translated from the DNA. Written as DNA, the CDR3 is TGTGCTCTTGGGGAAATGAAGGCTCGAATGAGGGGATTTACCGGGTACACCGATAAACTCATCTTT. Encoded protein: CALGEMKARMRGFTGYTDKLIF. The rearrangement links TRDV1 to TRDJ1; maybe TRDD3 (6 bases). This CDR3 spans 22 amino acids. Trimming took 2 bases from V and 0 from J, leaving 31 bases between them. Germline V lookup: CDR1 TSWWSYY, CDR2 QGS.

This clone was found a few times. The TCRdb protein comes from a much larger clone and disagrees with this DNA's translation at residue 8, likely due to a read error; the protein given here is derived from the DNA. This chain connects TRDV3 to TRDJ1; perhaps TRDD2 as D (5 bases). The CDR3 sequence is 12 residues long. Per germline, CDR1 TVYSNPD and CDR2 GDNSRS (reference sequence). CDR3: CAFKPYTEKLIF. The CDR3 DNA sequence: TGTGCCTTTAAACCCTACACCGAAAAACTCATCTTT.

This clone has a handful of counts. The same CDR3 can be traced to other DNA sequences in this sample. This chain connects TRDV1 to TRDJ1; D might be TRDD3 (6 bases). The V gene lost 3 bases and the J gene lost 4 bases, with 33 bases spanning the gap. CDR3 length: 21 amino acids. Germline V CDR1 and CDR2: TSWWSYY, QGS. CDR3 region: CALGEGYLGYLYWVANDKLIF. The CDR3 DNA sequence: TGTGCTCTTGGGGAGGGGTATCTCGGGTATTTGTACTGGGTAGCAAACGATAAACTCATCTTT.

This clone showed up many times. The TCRdb protein comes from a much larger clone and disagrees with this DNA's translation at residue 3, likely due to a read error; the protein given here is derived from the DNA. V is TRDV2 and J is TRDJ1, with 8 bases aligning to TRDD3. The CDR3 length is 18 residues. In germline, CDR1 is GEAIGNYY, CDR2 EKD. The DNA of the CDR3 is TGTGCCCGTGACACCGTGAAGAGGGATACGTCTTTGGGCGATAAACTCATCTTT. It translates to CARDTVKRDTSLGDKLIF.

This clone turned up a few times. The translation of this DNA and the TCRdb protein of a much larger clone differ at residue 8, probably owing to a read error; the protein shown here is translated from the DNA. This sequence joins TRDV1 and TRDJ1, with 12 bases fitting TRDD3. The CDR3 is made up of 17 amino acids. V trimming: 0 bases; J trimming: 8 bases; junction bases outside the gene matches: 10. Germline V lookup: CDR1 TSWWSYY, CDR2 QGS. CDR3 in DNA: TGTGCTCTTGGGGAACTGGCACACTGGGGGATACCACGGAAACTCATCTTT. As protein: CALGELAHWGIPRKLIF.

This clone was counted ten times or more. A much larger clone differs from this one at a single base, so this may be a read error. The same CDR3 arises from other DNA sequences in this sample as well. V is TRDV2 and J is TRDJ1; perhaps TRDD3 as D (5 bases). Because TCRdb records no J gene, it was assigned here through a match of the DNA to germline. Per the germline V gene, CDR1 is GEAIGNYY and CDR2 is EKD. The CDR3 has 14 amino acids. Deletions cut 6 bases from V and 6 bases from J, with 19 bases between. The CDR3 reads CACSHLGNPNKLIF. CDR3 in DNA: TGTGCCTGTAGTCACTTGGGGAACCCCAATAAACTCATCTTT.

A remark on this clone: For this DNA, TCRdb reports the protein of a much larger clone, which diverges at residue 11, most likely from a read error; the protein presented here is translated directly from the DNA. V and J are TRDV1 and TRDJ1; TRDD3 might be the D (6 bases). Germline V gives CDR1 TSWWSYY, CDR2 QGS. The CDR3 totals 16 residues. V was clipped by 3 bases and J by 3 bases, with 17 bases between them. The CDR3, as DNA: TGTGCTCTTGGGGATCTAGGGGATTTCATCGCCGATAAACTCATCTTT. Translating gives CALGDLGDFIADKLIF.

The chain joins TRDV1 to TRDJ1; 7 positions match TRDD3. The J gene is absent in TCRdb and was assigned here via DNA matching to germline. This CDR3 region has 24 residues. The germline gives CDR1 TSWWSYY, CDR2 QGS. V trimming: 4 bases; J trimming: 0 bases; junction bases outside the gene matches: 32. The CDR3 protein is CALGAPPGLTILGIPVPHTDKLIF. In nucleotides, the CDR3 is TGTGCTCTTGGGGCTCCCCCGGGGCTCACCATACTCGGGATACCCGTTCCCCACACCGATAAACTCATCTTT.

This clone was recorded a few times. TCRdb's protein for this DNA is that of a much larger clone and differs from the translation at residue 10, likely a read error; the protein shown is the DNA translation. The chain links TRDV1 to TRDJ1; D might be TRDD1 (6 bases). The J gene is absent in TCRdb and was assigned here via DNA matching to germline. The CDR3 is made up of 18 amino acids. Germline-derived CDR1 and CDR2 are TSWWSYY and QGS. V dropped 0 bases and J dropped 4 bases, with 21 bases sitting between them. Written as DNA, the CDR3 is TGTGCTCTTGGGGAACTTCCCTGGTGGGTAAATAGGATCGATAAACTCATCTTT. Residues: CALGELPWWVNRIDKLIF.

In regard to this clone: A read error is likely here: a far larger clone is one base away. The sample contains more than one DNA sequence encoding this CDR3. V usage is TRDV1 and J usage is TRDJ1; 7 bases match TRDD3. This CDR3 is built from 19 residues. The V segment lost 4 bases and the J segment 5 bases; nucleotides outside the gene matches: 22. Per the germline V gene, CDR1 is TSWWSYY and CDR2 is QGS. The chain's CDR3 is CALGVHVGGGGPGRDKLIF. In nucleotides, the CDR3 is TGTGCTCTTGGGGTCCATGTAGGGGGTGGGGGACCCGGCAGAGATAAACTCATCTTT.

This clone was seen at least ten times. This likely came from a read error, as a far larger clone is one base away. Other nucleotide sequences in the sample specify the same CDR3. This chain uses TRDV1 with TRDJ1; TRDD3 is a possible D gene (6 bases). CDR1 and CDR2 from the germline V gene are TSWWSYY and QGS. The CDR3 contains 22 residues. The CDR3 spells CALNNLREASWSGDGGTDKLIF. As DNA, the CDR3 is TGTGCTCTTAACAATTTAAGGGAGGCCTCCTGGAGCGGGGATGGAGGGACCGATAAGCTCATCTTT.

This clone was detected many times. The TCRdb protein, from a much larger clone, departs from this DNA's translation at residue 5, likely by read error; the protein shown derives from the DNA. V usage is TRDV1 and J usage is TRDJ1, with D perhaps matching TRDD3 (6 bases). Because TCRdb records no J gene, it was assigned here through a match of the DNA to germline. This CDR3 has 19 residues. The germline gives CDR1 TSWWSYY, CDR2 QGS. V lost 5 bases and J 0 bases, leaving 25 bases between the germline ends. The CDR3 DNA reads as TGTGCTCTTGGGAAAGGCGCTGGGGCCCGGAGAGGGTACACCGATAAACTCATCTTT. Its protein is CALGKGAGARRGYTDKLIF.

About this clone: Given a far larger clone just one base away, this is likely a sequencing read error. The same CDR3 is also encoded by other DNA sequences in this sample. This chain joins TRDV1 and TRDJ1, with 9 bases identical to TRDD2. The J gene, left out of TCRdb, was set here by checking the DNA against germline. This CDR3 spans 19 amino acids. J gave up 7 bases and V 3 bases, and 21 bases lay outside the gene matches. Germline CDR1 and CDR2: TSWWSYY and QGS. Here the CDR3 reads CALGDAGLPTSPRVGKLIF. Written as DNA, the CDR3 is TGTGCTCTTGGGGACGCAGGCCTTCCTACGTCCCCCCGAGTGGGTAAACTCATCTTT.

This clone has a handful of counts. The protein in TCRdb stems from a much larger clone and differs at residue 12 from this DNA's translation, likely a read error; here the protein is translated from the DNA. The V and J genes are TRDV2 and TRDJ3; 13 nucleotides line up with TRDD3. No J segment appears in TCRdb, so it was assigned here by matching the sequence to germline. The CDR3 contains 19 residues. The germline V gene encodes CDR1 GEAIGNYY and CDR2 EKD. CDR3 sequence reads: CACDVLGDTSSRDTRQMFF. As DNA, the CDR3 is TGTGCCTGTGACGTACTGGGGGATACGAGCTCCCGGGACACCCGACAGATGTTTTTC.

Turning to this clone: This likely reflects a read error, since a far larger clone is one base away. Distinct nucleotide sequences in the sample also encode this CDR3. The chain combines TRDV2 with TRDJ1; D is perhaps TRDD2 (6 bases). The J gene, missing from TCRdb, was assigned here through DNA to germline matching. V was trimmed by 3 bases and J by 4 bases, leaving 35 bases between them. Germline V gene lookup returns CDR1 GEAIGNYY and CDR2 EKD. CDR3 size: 21 residues. The CDR3 coding sequence is TGTGCCTGTGACTTTCGTCTTCCTCCTACTACTAAGGGTACGCCGAACGATAAACTCATCTTT. This sequence encodes CACDFRLPPTTKGTPNDKLIF.

This clone was detected only a few times. A far larger clone differs by one base, so this is likely a read error. This specimen includes other DNA sequences encoding the same CDR3. The J gene is TRDJ1, the V gene TRDV1, with 7 bases that match TRDD3. Since TCRdb gives no J gene, matching the DNA to germline was used here to assign it. There are 18 residues in the CDR3. The germline gives CDR1 TSWWSYY, CDR2 QGS. The CDR3 nucleotides read TGTGCTCTTGGGGAACTAGATGGGATACTTCCGTACACTGATAAACTCATCTTT. It specifies CALGELDGILPYTDKLIF.

On this clone: This DNA translates differently at residue 17 from the TCRdb protein, which is that of a much larger clone; a read error is likely, and the protein shown is the DNA's own translation. The rearrangement links TRDV1 to TRDJ1, with D perhaps matching TRDD3 (5 bases). Germline V CDR1 and CDR2: TSWWSYY, QGS. This CDR3 contains 19 residues. The CDR3 bases are TGTGCTCTTGGGGAAGATATCTCCGGGATTCCCCCGTACACCGATAAACCCATCTTT. This translates into CALGEDISGIPPYTDKPIF.

A word on this clone: TCRdb's entry gives the protein of a much larger clone, which mismatches this DNA's translation at residue 7, likely from a read error; the protein reported here is translated from the DNA. The chain is built from TRDV1 and TRDJ1, with 7 positions matching TRDD3. Germline matching of the DNA provided the J gene here, since TCRdb leaves it blank. The CDR3 contains 21 residues. V lost 0 bases, J lost 0 bases, and 19 bases stayed unmatched. Germline CDR1 and CDR2: TSWWSYY and QGS. In DNA, the CDR3 is TGTGCTCTTGGGGAACTAGACCTTCACCTACTGGGGATCCTGTACACCGATAAACTCATCTTT. Its protein is CALGELDLHLLGILYTDKLIF.

A remark on this clone: The protein that TCRdb holds for this DNA derives from a much larger clone and differs from the translated DNA at residue 6, which likely indicates a read error; the protein shown here is translated from the DNA. The chain carries TRDV3 and TRDJ1; 9 bases agree with TRDD3. From germline, CDR1 is TVYSNPD and CDR2 GDNSRS (reference sequence). The CDR3 has 19 amino acids. V was pared by 4 bases and J by 9 bases, with 30 bases of the junction left unmatched. The CDR3 reads CASTNFRPFYWGTHKELIF. The CDR3 DNA sequence: TGTGCCTCCACTAATTTCCGCCCTTTCTACTGGGGGACCCATAAAGAACTCATCTTT. Combining the CDR3 with reference TRDV3 and TRDJ1 gives the whole variable domain CDKVTQSSPDQTVASGSEVVLLCTYDTVYSNPDLFWYRIRPDYSFQFVFYGDNSRSEGADFTQGRFSVKHILTQKAFHLVISPVRTEDSATYYCASTNFRPFYWGTHKELIFGKGTRVTVEP.

About this clone itself: The mismatch at residue 12 between this DNA's translation and the TCRdb protein of a much larger clone likely reflects a read error; the protein shown is translated from the DNA. V gene TRDV2 combines with J gene TRDJ1; TRDD3 might be the D (5 bases). No J gene is reported in TCRdb; it was inferred here by comparing the DNA with germline. Germline V CDR1 and CDR2: GEAIGNYY, EKD. Trimming removed 0 bases at V and 3 bases at J, with 31 bases between. The CDR3 has 21 residues. The CDR3 region is CACDTDDGGWINPPDADKLIF. CDR3 coding DNA: TGTGCCTGTGACACCGATGACGGGGGGTGGATCAACCCCCCCGACGCCGATAAACTCATCTTT.

This clone was seen ten or more times. A far bigger clonotype differs at one base, so this is likely a read error. The same CDR3 arises from other DNA sequences in this sample as well. The chain employs TRDV1 and TRDJ1, with 10 bases that match TRDD3. The CDR3 is 18 residues long. Germline V lookup: CDR1 TSWWSYY, CDR2 QGS. V gave up 3 bases and J gave up 7 bases; unmatched junction bases: 17. The CDR3 nucleotides are TGTGCTCTTGGGGAGCCACTACGTACTGGGGGATCGGGTGGTAAACTCATCTTT. It codes for CALGEPLRTGGSGGKLIF.

This clone came up a few times. The TCRdb protein comes from a much larger clone and disagrees with this DNA's translation at residue 8, likely due to a read error; the protein given here is derived from the DNA. The rearrangement joins TRDV1 to TRDJ1; no definite D call. TCRdb does not report a J gene; here it was assigned by matching the DNA to germline references. From germline, CDR1 is TSWWSYY and CDR2 QGS. The CDR3 extends over 18 amino acids. The germline V and J ends were trimmed by 3 bases and 4 bases, with 24 bases remaining between them. The CDR3 loop is CALGDRRNCTPIIDKLIF. In DNA form, the CDR3 reads TGTGCTCTTGGGGATCGGAGGAACTGTACACCTATAATCGATAAACTCATCTTT.

This clone was observed at least ten times. A far more abundant clone sits one base away, making this likely a read error. Other DNA sequences in this sample translate to the same CDR3. This chain joins TRDV1 and TRDJ1, with TRDD3 matching 8 bases. The germline V gene encodes CDR1 TSWWSYY and CDR2 QGS. This CDR3 has 17 residues. CDR3 coding DNA: TGTGCTCTTGGCTGGGGGAACACCCTTCAGTACACCGACAAACTCATCTTT. It yields the protein CALGWGNTLQYTDKLIF.

This clone occurred many times. A read error is possible here, since a much larger clone lies one base away. DNA of the CDR3: TGTGCCTGTGACACCGCGGGGGGCCCAAGCCCCTGGGACACCCGACAGATGTTTTTC. It translates to CACDTAGGPSPWDTRQMFF. The rearrangement links TRDV2 to TRDJ3, with TRDD3 as a possible D gene (5 bases). The ends were cut back, 0 bases at V and 2 bases at J, with 16 bases in the middle. The CDR3 covers 19 residues. CDR1 GEAIGNYY and CDR2 EKD come from the germline V gene.